This TCR beta chain was sequenced in a study of cytomegalovirus exposure and HLA in healthy donors. CDR1 and CDR2 (germline): SGHVS, FQNEAQ. V was cut by 2 bases and J by 9 bases, with 16 bases left in between. The CDR3 runs to 15 residues. Primers for the PCR totalled 60 Vbeta and 13 Jbeta. Authors' processing steps: The authors later counted about 80 million unique TCR beta chains, roughly 10 million of them shared. Clones were sequenced by immunoSEQ multiplex PCR, and TCRdb holds only the in-frame ones, with some missing. Clone size and V and J calls were adopted from that table, with D and trimming inferred from the DNA. The sample lists about 50,000 clones, 65% to 85% occurring once.

The chain joins TRBV7-8 to TRBJ1-4; possible D gene TRBD1, 6 bases. The receptor's source is a man aged 25 to 45 in good health and CMV-seronegative. The source material was PBMCs. CDR3 protein: CASSLQTGGSKKLFF. The CDR3 bases are TGTGCCAGCAGCTTACAGACAGGAGGATCGAAAAAACTGTTTTTT. The complete variable domain, with remaining parts taken from reference TRBV7-8 and TRBJ1-4, reads GAGVSQSPRYKVAKRGQDVALRCDPISGHVSLFWYQQALGQGPEFLTYFQNEAQLDKSGLPSDRFFAERPEGSVSTLKIQRTQQEDSAVYLCASSLQTGGSKKLFFGSGTQLSVL.